Detailed here is one T cell receptor beta chain. Authors' data handling: How many nucleated cells were present was estimated from reference gene primer amplification. The method was immunoSEQ multiplex PCR; TCRdb's version includes in-frame clones alone and lacks a portion of them. V, J and clone size derive from that table, while D and trimming were established from the DNA sequence. There are over 130,000 clones in the sample; less than 80% occur only once, and around 4.2% lies in the top ten. Trimming pared 5 bases from V and 0 bases from J, leaving 12 bases between. In germline, CDR1 is SGHVS, CDR2 FNYEAQ. This CDR3 region has 15 residues. This entry is derived from a study of blood T cell repertoires in COVID-19. For the study at large: Spain, Italy and the United States supplied samples that represented acute and convalescent COVID-19. PBMCs, B-cell-depleted T cells, or T cells provided the cDNA or gDNA that made up the material.

The chain employs TRBV7-6 and TRBJ2-3, with D unresolved. The clonotype originates from a woman older than 75 with active or convalescent COVID-19. Specimen: peripheral blood. The CDR3 coding sequence is TGTGCCAGCAGCCCAGATGTTCCTAGCACAGATACGCAGTATTTT. Its protein is CASSPDVPSTDTQYF.